What follows are 19 T cell receptor beta chains derived from one specimen sequenced in a study of CD8+ T cells in alopecia areata. cDNA reverse transcribed from extracted RNA served as the sequencing template. Assay used: immunoSEQ multiplex PCR; TCRdb lists only in-frame clones, some missing. The repertoire consists of over 150,000 clones, with 60% to 70% occurring once and the leading ten covering 3% to 3.5%. Treatment defined: oral pan-JAK inhibitor, 5-10 mg twice daily. The input for sequencing was CD4+ T cells sorted from blood, taken at week 4, from a patient treated with tofacitinib. These receptors came from a human donor with alopecia areata.

This clone has more than one count but fewer than ten. The chain joins TRBV30 to TRBJ2-7, with 7 bases lining up with TRBD1. Germline CDR1 GTSNPN, CDR2 SVGIG (reference sequence). The CDR3 totals 13 residues. V lost 4 bases to trimming and J lost 5 bases; unmatched junction nucleotides: 8. Here the CDR3 reads CAWMVTGIHEQYF. Here the CDR3 DNA reads TGTGCCTGGATGGTGACAGGGATCCACGAGCAGTACTTC.

This chain joins TRBV25-1 and TRBJ2-5, with TRBD2 as a possible D gene (7 bases). The V end lost 8 bases, the J end lost 3 bases, and 16 bases lay between the germline ends. CDR3 size: 14 residues. Germline CDR1 reads MGHDK; CDR2 reads SYGVNS. For the CDR3, the DNA is TGTGCCAGCTATCCCCCGGGGGGCGAAGAGACCCAGTACTTC. This gives the protein CASYPPGGEETQYF.

This clone came up a few times. The chain employs TRBV27 and TRBJ1-1, with TRBD1 as a possible D gene (5 bases). The germline V gene has CDR1 MNHEY and CDR2 SMNVEV (reference sequence). The CDR3 totals 13 residues. Trimming cost V 5 bases and J 5 bases, with 12 bases left between them. CDR3 nucleotides: TGTGCCAGCAGTCCAAGGTGGGGGACTGAAGCTTTCTTT. Its translation: CASSPRWGTEAFF.

This clone has only a few counts. This sequence joins TRBV30 and TRBJ2-5; D might be TRBD2 (5 bases). Germline V gives CDR1 GTSNPN, CDR2 SVGIG (reference sequence). Trimming stripped 1 base from V and 5 bases from J, with 8 bases between. This CDR3 has 12 amino acids. The CDR3 DNA reads TGTGCCTGGAGTGAAGGCGGGGAGACCCAGTACTTC. It encodes CAWSEGGETQYF.

This clone was seen a single time. The chain uses TRBV6-1 and TRBJ1-2; no clear D. Trimming left V 2 bases short and J 8 bases short, with 12 bases between. The germline gives CDR1 MNHNS, CDR2 SASEGT. The CDR3 is 13 residues long. The chain's CDR3 is CASSELAVLGYTF. CDR3 nucleotides: TGTGCCAGCAGTGAATTGGCCGTGCTGGGCTACACCTTC.

The V call is TRBV7-9, the J call TRBJ1-1; weak D call: TRBD1 (6 bases). Trimming stripped 5 bases from V and 8 bases from J, with 9 bases between. Germline V gives CDR1 SEHNR, CDR2 FQNEAQ (reference sequence). This CDR3 spans 11 amino acids. Written as DNA, the CDR3 is TGTGCCAGCAGCCCGGGGACAGAAGCTTTCTTT. Translated, it gives CASSPGTEAFF.

This clone has just a few counts. The chain recombines TRBV7-3 with TRBJ2-1, with TRBD2 as a possible D gene (6 bases). The CDR3 spans 13 residues. Germline values: CDR1 SGHTA, CDR2 FQGTGA. With 5 bases removed from V and 4 bases from J, the gap between germline ends came to 9 bases. CDR3 bases: TGTGCCAGCAGCCGGGGGATATACAATGAGCAGTTCTTC. It yields the protein CASSRGIYNEQFF. Together with reference TRBV7-3 and TRBJ2-1, the CDR3 gives the full variable domain: GAGVSQTPSNKVTEKGKYVELRCDPISGHTALYWYRQSLGQGPEFLIYFQGTGAADDSGLPNDRFFAVRPEGSVSTLKIQRTERGDSAVYLCASSRGIYNEQFFGPGTRLTVL.

This clone was counted a few times. V is TRBV29-1 and J is TRBJ2-1; 8 bases fit TRBD1. The CDR3 totals 13 residues. Germline loops: CDR1 SQVTM, CDR2 ANQGSEA. The V and J ends lost 7 bases and 9 bases, in that order; junction bases with no gene match: 11. This chain's CDR3 is CSGLGQGSSEQFF. DNA of the CDR3: TGCAGCGGCCTTGGACAGGGCTCAAGTGAGCAGTTCTTC.

This chain joins TRBV28 and TRBJ2-7, with 9 positions matching TRBD2. With V trimmed by 2 bases and J by 1 base, 9 bases remained unmatched. CDR1 is MDHEN and CDR2 is SYDVKM in the germline V gene. The CDR3 length is 17 residues. The CDR3 bases are TGTGCCAGCAGTTTAAGAGCTGGGACTAGCATTTCCTACGAGCAGTACTTC. Translation: CASSLRAGTSISYEQYF.

The rearrangement joins TRBV29-1 to TRBJ2-1; 12 bases agree with TRBD2. CDR1 and CDR2 from the germline V gene are SQVTM and ANQGSEA. The ends lost 7 bases at V and 8 bases at J; junction bases unmatched: 12. The CDR3 consists of 15 residues. CDR3 in DNA: TGCAGCGCCGTCACTAGCGGGGGGCCAATGGATGAGCAGTTCTTC. It is translated as CSAVTSGGPMDEQFF.

This clone was detected only once. The chain links TRBV2 to TRBJ1-2; TRBD1 is a possible D gene (5 bases). The CDR3 loop spans 12 amino acids. In germline, CDR1 is SNHLY, CDR2 FYNNEI. Trimming left V 8 bases short and J 5 bases short, with 12 bases between. This chain's CDR3 is CASRQGGYGYTF. The CDR3 coding sequence is TGTGCCAGCCGGCAGGGTGGGTATGGCTACACCTTC.

This chain connects TRBV6-5 to TRBJ2-7, with D possibly matching TRBD2 (6 bases). This CDR3 has 11 residues. V was trimmed by 8 bases and J by 7 bases, leaving 12 bases between them. Germline-derived CDR1 and CDR2 are MNHEY and SVGAGI. The CDR3 bases are TGTGCCAGCGTGGCGGGGTTGGAGCAGTACTTC. It specifies CASVAGLEQYF.

The chain recombines TRBV30 with TRBJ1-1, with D tentatively TRBD1 (6 bases). The germline gives CDR1 GTSNPN, CDR2 SVGIG (reference sequence). This CDR3 contains 13 residues. With 4 bases removed from V and 0 bases from J, the gap between germline ends came to 9 bases. CDR3 nucleotides: TGTGCCTGGACGAGGGGGATGAACACTGAAGCTTTCTTT. This encodes CAWTRGMNTEAFF.

CDR3: CASSYYEGGSGYEQYF. CDR3 DNA: TGTGCCAGCAGCTACTACGAAGGGGGCTCAGGTTACGAGCAGTACTTC. The chain couples TRBV11-2 to TRBJ2-7; TRBD1 matches 7 bases. The CDR3 has 16 amino acids. The germline gives CDR1 SGHAT, CDR2 FQNNGV. V shed 4 bases, J shed 4 bases, and the junction held 13 bases outside the gene matches.

The V gene is TRBV7-9, the J gene TRBJ1-6; D is undetermined. The germline V and J ends were trimmed by 4 bases and 6 bases, with 10 bases remaining between them. The CDR3 length is 14 residues. Germline CDR1 reads SEHNR; CDR2 reads FQNEAQ (reference sequence). CDR3 residues: CASSSRGPNSPLHF. The CDR3 DNA reads as TGTGCCAGCAGCTCGCGTGGACCTAATTCACCCCTCCACTTT.

Only a few counts were recorded for this clone. The V gene is TRBV7-3, the J gene TRBJ2-5; D is perhaps TRBD1 (6 bases). From germline, CDR1 is SGHTA and CDR2 FQGTGA. With 1 base removed from V and 2 bases from J, the gap between germline ends came to 14 bases. The length of the CDR3 is 16 residues. Here the CDR3 reads CASSLRSGEPQETQYF. The CDR3 DNA reads as TGTGCCAGCAGCTTAAGGTCAGGGGAACCGCAAGAGACCCAGTACTTC.

The chain recombines TRBV9 with TRBJ1-2; no firm D call. Trimming pared 0 bases from V and 8 bases from J, leaving 14 bases between. The CDR3 covers 14 residues. Germline CDR1 SGDLS, CDR2 YYNGEE. CDR3 loop: CASSVDPQSSGYTF. CDR3 bases: TGTGCCAGCAGCGTAGATCCGCAGTCTAGCGGCTACACCTTC.

The V and J genes are TRBV6-5 and TRBJ1-2; D perhaps matches TRBD1 (6 bases). Germline lookup yields CDR1 MNHEY and CDR2 SVGAGI. V was cut by 5 bases and J by 3 bases, with 13 bases left in between. There are 14 residues in the CDR3. The DNA of the CDR3 is TGTGCCAGCAGTCGGGGGGCAGGGGACTATGGCTACACCTTC. As protein: CASSRGAGDYGYTF.

This clone is a singleton in its sample. J is TRBJ1-2 and V is TRBV29-1; tentative D call: TRBD1 (5 bases). The length of the CDR3 is 12 residues. V dropped 6 bases and J dropped 8 bases, with 16 bases sitting between them. The germline V gene encodes CDR1 SQVTM and CDR2 ANQGSEA. DNA for the CDR3: TGCAGCGTGGGTACTTTGGGGGGAGGCTACACCTTC. Translating gives CSVGTLGGGYTF.